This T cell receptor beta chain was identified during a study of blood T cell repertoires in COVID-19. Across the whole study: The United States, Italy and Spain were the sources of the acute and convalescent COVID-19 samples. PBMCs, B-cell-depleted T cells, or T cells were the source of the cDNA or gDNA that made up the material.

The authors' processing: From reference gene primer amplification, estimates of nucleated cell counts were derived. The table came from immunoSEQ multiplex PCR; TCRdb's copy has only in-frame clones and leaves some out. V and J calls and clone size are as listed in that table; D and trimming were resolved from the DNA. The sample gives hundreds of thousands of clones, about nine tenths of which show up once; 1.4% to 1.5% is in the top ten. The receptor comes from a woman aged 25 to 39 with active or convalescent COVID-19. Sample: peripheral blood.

CDR3: CASSDKGDRLNTEAFF. As DNA, the CDR3 is TGTGCCAGCAGTGATAAAGGGGACAGGTTGAACACTGAAGCTTTCTTT. The chain recombines TRBV6-1 with TRBJ1-1; 8 bases are a match to TRBD1. The CDR3 covers 16 residues. Germline CDR1 MNHNS, CDR2 SASEGT. The V gene end was trimmed by 3 bases and the J gene end by 0 bases; junction bases not matched to a gene: 6.